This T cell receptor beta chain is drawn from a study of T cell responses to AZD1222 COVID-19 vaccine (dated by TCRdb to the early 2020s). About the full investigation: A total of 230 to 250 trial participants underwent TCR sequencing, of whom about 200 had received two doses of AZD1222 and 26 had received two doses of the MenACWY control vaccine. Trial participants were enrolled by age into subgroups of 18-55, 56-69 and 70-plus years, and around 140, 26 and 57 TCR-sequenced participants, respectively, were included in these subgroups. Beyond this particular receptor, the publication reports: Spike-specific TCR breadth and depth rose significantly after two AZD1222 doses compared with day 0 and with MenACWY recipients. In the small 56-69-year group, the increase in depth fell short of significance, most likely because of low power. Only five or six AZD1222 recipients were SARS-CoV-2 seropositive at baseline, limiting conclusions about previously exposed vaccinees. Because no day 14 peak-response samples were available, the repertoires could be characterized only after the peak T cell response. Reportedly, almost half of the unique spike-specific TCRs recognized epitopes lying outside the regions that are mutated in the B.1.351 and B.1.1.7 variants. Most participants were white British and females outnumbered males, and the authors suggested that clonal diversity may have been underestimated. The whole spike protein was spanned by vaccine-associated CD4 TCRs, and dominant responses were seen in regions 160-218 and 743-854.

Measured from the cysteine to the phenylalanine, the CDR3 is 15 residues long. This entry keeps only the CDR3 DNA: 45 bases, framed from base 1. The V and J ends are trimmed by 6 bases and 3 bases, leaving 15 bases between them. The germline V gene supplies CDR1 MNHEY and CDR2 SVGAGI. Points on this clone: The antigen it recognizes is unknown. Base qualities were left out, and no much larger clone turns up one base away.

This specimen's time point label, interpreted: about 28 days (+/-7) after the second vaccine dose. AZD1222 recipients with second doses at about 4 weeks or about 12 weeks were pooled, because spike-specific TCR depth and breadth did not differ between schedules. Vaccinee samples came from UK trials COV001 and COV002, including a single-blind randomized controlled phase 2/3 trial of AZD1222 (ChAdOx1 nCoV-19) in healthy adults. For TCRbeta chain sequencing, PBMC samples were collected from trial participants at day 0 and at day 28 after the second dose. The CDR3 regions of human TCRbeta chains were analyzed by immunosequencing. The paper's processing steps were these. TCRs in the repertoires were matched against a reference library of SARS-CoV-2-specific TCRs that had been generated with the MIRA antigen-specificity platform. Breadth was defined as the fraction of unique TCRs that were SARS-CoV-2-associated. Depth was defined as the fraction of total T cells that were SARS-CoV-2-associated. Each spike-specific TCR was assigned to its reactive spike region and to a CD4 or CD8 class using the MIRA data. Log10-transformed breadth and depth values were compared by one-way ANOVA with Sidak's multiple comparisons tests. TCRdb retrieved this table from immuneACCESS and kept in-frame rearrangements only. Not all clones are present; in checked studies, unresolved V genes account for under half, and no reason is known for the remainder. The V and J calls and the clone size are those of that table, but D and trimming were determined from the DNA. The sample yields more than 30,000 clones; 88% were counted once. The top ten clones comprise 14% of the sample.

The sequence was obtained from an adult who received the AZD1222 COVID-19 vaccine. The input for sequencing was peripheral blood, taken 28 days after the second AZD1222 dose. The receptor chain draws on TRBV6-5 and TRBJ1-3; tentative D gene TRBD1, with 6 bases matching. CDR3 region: CASRTQGGSGNTIYF. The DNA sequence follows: TGTGCCAGCAGAACACAGGGTGGTAGTGGAAACACCATATATTTT.